One T cell receptor (beta chain) is described in this entry. Its antigen is unidentified. Sequence data for DNA of cultured CD4+ T cells were generated by the Oncomine TCR Beta short-read assay. TCRdb analysed the PCR reads with MiXCR anew, one entry per CDR3 protein. The sample lists roughly 7,600 distinct CDR3 sequences; over 35% were seen once. The data stem from a study of vaccination and CD4 T cells after COVID-19. Study summary: Post-COVID specimens were obtained a median 101 days after diagnosis (range 35 to 161).

Specified treatment: approximately 10-day PBMC culture with coronavirus spike peptide pools or control peptides (ViraFEST assay). Gathering of the CD4+ T cells, from the unexposed donor, took place before the COVID-19 pandemic (2011-2018). Study results and caveats: Convalescent patients studied were relatively few, and early post-infection timepoints were absent.

Sequencing was done on a sample of CD4+ T cells from blood, cultured in vitro. This receptor was obtained from a human donor in good health.

The CDR3 is CSAKKGQFNSNQPQHF. For the CDR3, the DNA is TGCAGTGCTAAAAAAGGACAGTTCAATAGCAATCAGCCCCAGCATTTT. The rearrangement links TRBV20-1 to TRBJ1-5, with a weak D call TRBD1 (6 bases). The V gene's germline CDR1 is DFQATT and CDR2 SNEGSKA (reference sequence). This CDR3 has 16 amino acids. V was clipped by 4 bases and J by 0 bases, with 16 bases between them.